Listed below are T cell receptor beta chains from one sample, sequenced in a study of blood T cell repertoires in COVID-19. Sequenced by immunoSEQ multiplex PCR; TCRdb stores in-frame clones only, minus some. The sample gives under 350,000 clones, approximately 90% of which show up once; approximately 4.6% is in the top ten. The material sequenced was peripheral blood. These receptors originate from a man aged 35-49 years with acute or convalescent COVID-19. The CDR3 runs from the conserved cysteine through the conserved F or W. The D gene is left open where the match is weak. The size of a clone is reported for some rows only, either as once, few or many, or as a class for expanded clones.

j_call	v_call	clone_size	d_call	cdr3_aa	cdr3_nt
TRBJ1-1	TRBV30	once	NA	CAWEKGRNEAFF	TGTGCCTGGGAGAAGGGGCGAAATGAAGCTTTCTTT
TRBJ1-2	TRBV5-1	NA	TRBD1	CASSLDGQGGRGYTF	TGCGCCAGCAGCTTGGACGGACAGGGTGGTCGTGGCTACACCTTC
TRBJ1-2	TRBV7-3	NA	TRBD1	CASSLAGGIGYTF	TGTGCCAGCAGCTTAGCAGGGGGGATAGGCTACACCTTC
TRBJ2-7	TRBV6-5	few	NA	CASSYSKGNQQYF	TGTGCCAGCAGTTACTCGAAGGGGAACCAGCAGTACTTC
TRBJ1-1	TRBV25-1	once	NA	CASTRPGGSTEAFF	TGTGCCAGCACCAGACCCGGGGGTTCGACTGAAGCTTTCTTT
TRBJ1-2	TRBV5-8	NA	TRBD1	CASGTGEVTNYGYTF	TGTGCCAGCGGGACAGGGGAAGTTACTAACTATGGCTACACCTTC
TRBJ2-6	TRBV11-2	NA	TRBD1	CASSYGTGGVAGANVLTF	TGTGCCAGCAGCTACGGGACAGGGGGCGTAGCTGGGGCCAACGTCCTGACTTTC
TRBJ2-2	TRBV7-9	NA	NA	CASSVDRYTGELFF	TGTGCCAGCAGCGTCGACAGGTACACCGGGGAGCTGTTTTTT
TRBJ1-1	TRBV2	NA	NA	CASSEARVANTEAFF	TGTGCCAGCAGTGAAGCGCGGGTAGCGAACACTGAAGCTTTCTTT
TRBJ1-2	TRBV2	NA	TRBD1	CASSSSRGTGYGYTF	TGTGCCAGCAGTAGCTCCAGGGGGACCGGCTATGGCTACACCTTC
TRBJ2-7	TRBV6-5	NA	TRBD2	CASSYAGGLYEQYF	TGTGCCAGCAGTTACGCGGGGGGCCTGTACGAGCAGTACTTC
TRBJ1-4	TRBV5-1	NA	NA	CASSLAGTTNEKLFF	TGCGCCAGCAGCTTGGCGGGGACAACTAATGAAAAACTGTTTTTT
TRBJ1-1	TRBV25-1	NA	TRBD1	CASSGQGRSEAFF	TGTGCCAGCAGTGGACAGGGGAGGAGTGAAGCTTTCTTT
TRBJ1-2	TRBV7-2	NA	NA	CASSSGVGYGYTF	TGTGCCAGCAGTTCCGGGGTGGGCTATGGCTACACCTTC
TRBJ1-1	TRBV5-1	NA	NA	CASSYIGGMNTEAFF	TGCGCCAGCAGCTATATTGGGGGGATGAACACTGAAGCTTTCTTT
TRBJ2-7	TRBV11-2	few	NA	CASSLDFSQTYEQYF	TGTGCCAGCAGCTTAGATTTCAGTCAAACCTACGAGCAGTACTTC
TRBJ2-3	TRBV29-1	NA	TRBD2	CSVEAGGPGDTQYF	TGCAGCGTTGAGGCGGGGGGGCCAGGAGATACGCAGTATTTT
TRBJ2-1	TRBV3-1/TRBV3-2	NA	NA	CASSQGGEQGRNEQFF	TGTGCCAGCAGCCAAGGAGGGGAACAGGGGAGGAATGAGCAGTTCTTC
TRBJ2-7	TRBV21-1	NA	NA	CASSKLSDEQYF	TGTGCCAGCAGCAAATTGTCGGACGAGCAGTACTTC
TRBJ2-3	TRBV5-4	NA	TRBD2	CASSLRTSGGFTDTQYF	TGTGCCAGCAGCTTGAGAACTAGCGGGGGGTTCACAGATACGCAGTATTTT
TRBJ1-3	TRBV6-6	NA	NA	CASRAGGNTIYF	TGTGCCAGCAGAGCGGGAGGAAACACCATATATTTT
TRBJ2-2	TRBV19	few	NA	CASTALGRLGGTGELFF	TGTGCCAGTACCGCCTTGGGGCGATTGGGAGGAACCGGGGAGCTGTTTTTT
TRBJ1-4	TRBV29-1	NA	TRBD1	CSVEGTGGDEKLFF	TGCAGCGTTGAAGGGACAGGTGGGGATGAAAAACTGTTTTTT
TRBJ1-2	TRBV3-1/TRBV3-2	NA	NA	CASSPRWGEGRGYTF	TGTGCCAGCAGCCCTCGGTGGGGGGAAGGGCGCGGCTACACCTTC
TRBJ1-2	TRBV6-6	NA	NA	CASSNTGKGYTF	TGTGCCAGCAGCAACACAGGGAAGGGCTACACCTTC
TRBJ2-2	TRBV7-9	NA	TRBD1	CASSPHRGRENGELFF	TGTGCCAGCAGCCCGCACAGGGGGCGCGAGAATGGGGAGCTGTTTTTT
TRBJ2-1	TRBV7-3	NA	NA	CASSLGQYNEQFF	TGTGCCAGCAGCCTTGGACAGTACAATGAGCAGTTCTTC
TRBJ2-3	TRBV5-1	NA	TRBD1	CASWTGGTDTQYF	TGCGCCAGCTGGACAGGGGGCACAGATACGCAGTATTTT
TRBJ2-3	TRBV19	NA	NA	CASSIAGSTQYF	TGTGCCAGTAGTATAGCAGGAAGTACGCAGTATTTT
TRBJ1-4	TRBV27	NA	NA	CASGFPRRGGNEKLFF	TGTGCCAGCGGATTCCCGAGGAGGGGGGGGAATGAAAAACTGTTTTTT
TRBJ1-2	TRBV5-4	NA	NA	CASSRDSNYGYTF	TGTGCCAGCAGCCGCGACAGCAACTATGGCTACACCTTC
TRBJ1-2	TRBV5-4	once	NA	CASSLQEGGYTF	TGTGCCAGCAGCTTACAGGAGGGTGGCTACACCTTC
TRBJ1-1	TRBV7-8	NA	NA	CASSLVGQLEAFF	TGTGCCAGCAGCTTAGTGGGGCAACTTGAAGCTTTCTTT
TRBJ2-1	TRBV4-1	NA	NA	CASSLPRGGAYNEQFF	TGCGCCAGCAGCCTCCCAAGGGGGGGGGCGTACAATGAGCAGTTCTTC
TRBJ1-1	TRBV6-1	NA	NA	CASSEFGGNTEAFF	TGTGCCAGCAGTGAATTTGGAGGGAACACTGAAGCTTTCTTT
TRBJ2-7	TRBV27	once	TRBD2	CASSFLTGGYEQYF	TGTGCCAGCAGTTTTCTAACGGGGGGCTACGAGCAGTACTTC
TRBJ1-6	TRBV2	NA	TRBD1	CASSRDRRNSPLHF	TGTGCCAGCAGCCGGGACAGAAGAAATTCACCCCTCCACTTT
TRBJ1-2	TRBV30	few	NA	CAWSVGGQALLYGYTF	TGTGCCTGGAGTGTCGGGGGGCAGGCCCTCCTCTATGGCTACACCTTC
TRBJ1-3	TRBV30	NA	NA	CACPGQNGNTIYF	TGTGCCTGCCCAGGACAGAACGGAAACACCATATATTTT
TRBJ2-7	TRBV6-1	NA	NA	CASSEPGDSYEQYF	TGTGCCAGCAGTGAGCCGGGTGACTCTTACGAGCAGTACTTC
TRBJ2-2	TRBV6-5	NA	TRBD1	CASSLGQGAGGELFF	TGTGCCAGCAGCCTTGGACAGGGGGCAGGCGGGGAGCTGTTTTTT
TRBJ2-1	TRBV5-1	NA	TRBD2	CASSLGLAGHNEQFF	TGCGCCAGCAGCTTAGGGCTAGCGGGGCACAATGAGCAGTTCTTC
TRBJ2-2	TRBV7-6	NA	NA	CASSVNWGGTGELFF	TGTGCCAGCAGCGTCAATTGGGGAGGCACCGGGGAGCTGTTTTTT
TRBJ2-1	TRBV27	NA	TRBD1	CASSPQGAGYNEQFF	TGTGCCAGCAGTCCGCAGGGGGCAGGGTACAATGAGCAGTTCTTC
TRBJ2-3	TRBV14	NA	NA	CASSQQMTDTQYF	TGTGCCAGCAGCCAACAAATGACAGATACGCAGTATTTT
TRBJ1-1	TRBV11-2	NA	TRBD1	CASSWGQGTNTEAFF	TGTGCCAGCAGCTGGGGACAGGGGACGAACACTGAAGCTTTCTTT
TRBJ1-2	TRBV30	NA	NA	CAWRKNRFDGYTF	TGTGCCTGGAGGAAGAACAGGTTTGATGGCTACACCTTC
TRBJ2-2	TRBV21-1	NA	NA	CASSKEAGGYTGELFF	TGTGCCAGCAGCAAAGAAGCGGGGGGGTACACCGGGGAGCTGTTTTTT
TRBJ1-2	TRBV12-3/TRBV12-4	few	TRBD1	CALLRDRGSGYTF	TGTGCACTACTTCGGGACAGGGGTTCTGGCTACACCTTC
TRBJ2-1	TRBV6-6	NA	TRBD1	CASSYPGQGGRNEQFF	TGTGCCAGCAGTTATCCCGGACAGGGAGGACGCAATGAGCAGTTCTTC
TRBJ1-6	TRBV18	NA	TRBD1	CASSPKGQGASPLHF	TGTGCCAGCTCACCAAAGGGGCAGGGGGCTTCACCCCTCCACTTT
TRBJ2-7	TRBV19	NA	NA	CASSPQGSYEQYF	TGTGCCAGTAGTCCACAGGGTTCCTACGAGCAGTACTTC